The 28 T cell receptor beta chains given below trace back to one sample, sequenced in a study of early T cells in non-severe SARS-CoV-2 infection. TCRdb redid the calling of the 5' RACE reads with MiXCR, one entry per CDR3 protein. The sample consists of approximately 45,000 distinct CDR3 sequences, approximately 6.9% of them appearing once. Sequenced input: whole blood. These receptors came from an adult who was a healthcare worker with PCR-confirmed SARS-CoV-2 infection or an uninfected control (not recorded which).

This clonotype was picked up a small number of times. The chain recombines TRBV18 with TRBJ2-7; possible D gene TRBD1, 7 bases. The length of the CDR3 is 15 residues. Germline V gene lookup returns CDR1 KGHSH and CDR2 LQKENI. Trimming took 1 base from V and 6 from J, leaving 16 bases between them. Written as DNA, the CDR3 is TGTGCCAGCTCACCACTCCAGGGGGAGGATTCCGAGCAGTACTTC. Translation: CASSPLQGEDSEQYF. The full variable domain, rest sourced from reference TRBV18 and TRBJ2-7, is NAGVMQNPRHLVRRRGQEARLRCSPMKGHSHVYWYRQLPEEGLKFMVYLQKENIIDESGMPKERFSAEFPKEGPSILRIQQVVRGDSAAYFCASSPLQGEDSEQYFGPGTRLTVT.

V gene TRBV7-6 combines with J gene TRBJ2-2; TRBD2 might be the D (6 bases). The CDR3 length is 15 residues. The V end was cut by 0 bases, the J end by 5 bases, with 10 bases between. Germline CDR1 and CDR2: SGHVS and FNYEAQ. CDR3 residues: CASSLAGRGTGELFF. For the CDR3, the DNA is TGTGCCAGCAGCTTAGCTGGTCGGGGGACCGGGGAGCTGTTTTTT.

This clonotype has just a few counts. This chain uses TRBV6-1 with TRBJ2-1; TRBD2 is a possible D gene (5 bases). This CDR3 has 13 residues. Germline V CDR1 and CDR2: MNHNS, SASEGT. V lost 3 bases to trimming and J lost 12 bases, with 15 bases between them. The CDR3 loop reads CASSDEGGFRQFF. In DNA form, the CDR3 reads TGTGCCAGCAGTGACGAAGGAGGTTTCAGGCAGTTCTTC.

This clonotype showed up just a few times. The rearrangement uses TRBV20-1 and TRBJ1-6; 7 bases are a match to TRBD1. This CDR3 comprises 14 residues. The germline V gene has CDR1 DFQATT and CDR2 SNEGSKA (reference sequence). Unmatched junction bases numbered 11, after V lost 6 bases and J lost 9 bases. CDR3 protein: CSASTGKRSSPLHF. For the CDR3, the DNA is TGCAGTGCCTCGACAGGGAAAAGGTCTTCACCCCTCCACTTT.

This clonotype was observed many times. The chain uses TRBV6-1 and TRBJ2-1; D ambiguous. Germline V gives CDR1 MNHNS, CDR2 SASEGT. V was shortened by 7 bases and J by 1 base, with 11 bases between the two germline ends. The length of the CDR3 is 14 residues. The CDR3 here is CASNGPASYNEQFF. CDR3 sequence (DNA): TGTGCCAGCAATGGACCGGCGTCCTACAATGAGCAGTTCTTC.

This clonotype was picked up many times. The chain has TRBV2 and TRBJ2-3; 10 bases map to TRBD2. Germline assignment: CDR1 SNHLY and CDR2 FYNNEI. V trimming: 4 bases; J trimming: 2 bases; junction bases outside the gene matches: 6. This CDR3 contains 16 residues. The CDR3 is CASSGRLAGPTDTQYF. The CDR3 region has the DNA TGTGCCAGCAGTGGCCGACTAGCGGGCCCCACAGATACGCAGTATTTT.

A few counts support this clonotype. This rearrangement joins TRBV30 to TRBJ2-2; possible D gene TRBD1, 5 bases. The CDR3 consists of 11 residues. CDR1 and CDR2 (germline): GTSNPN, SVGIG (reference sequence). V dropped 8 bases and J dropped 4 bases, with 8 bases sitting between them. CDR3 nucleotide sequence: TGTGCCGGGGCCCCCACCGGGGAGCTGTTTTTT. Encoded protein: CAGAPTGELFF.

In this sample, this clonotype turned up many times. This chain links TRBV21-1 with TRBJ1-2. TRBV21-1 is a documented pseudogene. The length of the CDR3 is 14 residues. Written as DNA, the CDR3 is TGTGCCAGCAGCACCTTGCGACCCAACTATGGCTACACCTTC. Amino acids: CASSTLRPNYGYTF.

The chain is built from TRBV10-2 and TRBJ2-6; weak D call: TRBD1 (6 bases). The CDR3 consists of 14 residues. Per the germline V gene, CDR1 is WSHSY and CDR2 is SAAADI. The V end was cut by 3 bases, the J end by 4 bases, with 7 bases between. CDR3 in amino acids: CASSDGTGANVLTF. The CDR3 nucleotides are TGCGCCAGCAGTGACGGGACAGGGGCCAACGTCCTGACTTTC.

This clonotype was counted at least ten times. This chain uses TRBV18 with TRBJ2-7; 8 bases are a match to TRBD1. Germline V CDR1 and CDR2: KGHSH, LQKENI. The V segment lost 5 bases and the J segment 2 bases; nucleotides outside the gene matches: 14. The CDR3 has 17 residues. CDR3 in DNA: TGTGCCAGCTCATCTACTCCGGGTGGACAGGGCACCTACGAGCAGTACTTC. Translated, it gives CASSSTPGGQGTYEQYF.

The J gene is TRBJ1-2, the V gene TRBV10-3; no definite D call. Trimming left V 10 bases short and J 3 bases short, with 12 bases between. This CDR3 is built from 12 residues. Per the germline V gene, CDR1 is ENHRY and CDR2 is SYGVKD. CDR3 region: CANWQEDYGYTF. In nucleotides, the CDR3 is TGTGCCAACTGGCAGGAGGACTATGGCTACACCTTC.

At least ten counts were recorded for this clonotype. The chain links TRBV10-3 to TRBJ1-6; D is ambiguous. Deletions cut 0 bases from V and 11 bases from J, with 8 bases between. Germline assignment: CDR1 ENHRY and CDR2 SYGVKD. This CDR3 is 13 amino acids long. The CDR3 DNA is TGTGCCATCAGTGAGTCGGGTTCGACACCCCTCCACTTT. Translation gives CAISESGSTPLHF.

The chain employs TRBV7-3 and TRBJ2-5, with D possibly matching TRBD2 (5 bases). The CDR3 is made up of 15 amino acids. The V gene lost 2 bases and the J gene lost 2 bases, with 12 bases spanning the gap. Germline assignment: CDR1 SGHTA and CDR2 FQGTGA. CDR3 sequence reads: CASSLSGMTQETQYF. The CDR3, as DNA: TGTGCCAGCAGCTTATCGGGGATGACACAAGAGACCCAGTACTTC.

The chain has TRBV29-1 and TRBJ2-4; 7 bases agree with TRBD1. Per the germline V gene, CDR1 is SQVTM and CDR2 is ANQGSEA. The CDR3 extends over 12 amino acids. CDR3 region: CSGRDSKNIQYF. The DNA for the CDR3 is TGCAGTGGCCGGGACAGCAAAAACATTCAGTACTTC.

This clonotype occurred many times. This chain uses TRBV6-1 with TRBJ2-3, with unresolved D. V lost 2 bases, J lost 8 bases, and 14 bases lay in between. Germline-derived CDR1 and CDR2 are MNHNS and SASEGT. The CDR3 runs to 14 residues. The CDR3: CASSESRPAGTQYF. As DNA, the CDR3 is TGTGCCAGCAGTGAATCTCGCCCAGCTGGTACGCAGTATTTT.

This clonotype was seen a few times. V is TRBV5-5 and J is TRBJ1-5; the D is unclear. Trimming shortened V by 1 base and J by 2 bases, and 7 bases separated the two germline ends. Germline values: CDR1 SGHKS, CDR2 YYEKEE (reference sequence). This CDR3 comprises 14 residues. The CDR3: CASSLPGGNQPQHF. The CDR3 nucleotides read TGTGCCAGCAGCTTGCCCGGAGGCAATCAGCCCCAGCATTTT.

The table lists this clonotype with a few counts. CDR3: CASSSAGNSYEQYF. The CDR3 DNA reads as TGTGCCAGCAGCTCGGCCGGGAACTCCTACGAGCAGTACTTC. The rearrangement joins TRBV7-9 to TRBJ2-7; weak D call: TRBD2 (5 bases). Germline lookup yields CDR1 SEHNR and CDR2 FQNEAQ (reference sequence). V was cut by 4 bases and J by 0 bases, with 10 bases left in between. The CDR3 has 14 residues.

At least ten counts were recorded for this clonotype. The chain employs TRBV3-1 and TRBJ1-1; TRBD1 matches at 7 bases. The CDR3 runs 15 residues. Germline CDR1 LGHDT, CDR2 YNNKEL (reference sequence). Losses at the gene ends were 1 base for V and 1 base for J; bases not matched to a gene: 3. CDR3 in DNA: TGTGCCAGCAGCCAAGCGGGGACAGAGAACACTGAAGCTTTCTTT. It yields the protein CASSQAGTENTEAFF.

This chain links TRBV4-2 with TRBJ2-1; the match to TRBD2 covers 15 bases. The germline V gene encodes CDR1 LGHNA and CDR2 YNFKEQ. V lost 1 base to trimming and J lost 8 bases; unmatched junction nucleotides: 3. This CDR3 is 16 amino acids long. CDR3 region: CASSQGTSGGVYEQFF. CDR3 nucleotide sequence: TGTGCCAGCAGCCAAGGGACTAGCGGGGGGGTATATGAGCAGTTCTTC.

This clonotype has a count of ten or more. The V call is TRBV7-9, the J call TRBJ2-7; D is unresolved. CDR1 and CDR2 from the germline V gene are SEHNR and FQNEAQ (reference sequence). V lost 2 bases and J 6 bases, leaving 8 bases between the germline ends. CDR3 size: 12 residues. CDR3 sequence: CASSLSPPEQYF. The CDR3 DNA reads as TGTGCCAGCAGCTTAAGCCCGCCCGAGCAGTACTTC.

This clonotype appeared a few times. This chain joins TRBV12-3 or TRBV12-4 and TRBJ2-7, with unresolved D. The length of the CDR3 is 16 residues. V was trimmed by 3 bases and J by 1 base, leaving 16 bases between them. CDR3 sequence reads: CASSFALSDLSYEQYF. CDR3 DNA: TGTGCCAGCAGTTTCGCTCTAAGCGACCTTTCCTACGAGCAGTACTTC.

This clonotype came up a few times. The J gene is TRBJ1-1, the V gene TRBV28; no clear D gene. Deletions cut 2 bases from V and 4 bases from J, with 8 bases between. This CDR3 has 13 residues. CDR1 is MDHEN and CDR2 is SYDVKM in the germline V gene. CDR3 in DNA: TGTGCCAGCAGTTTACAGTCGGCCACTGAAGCTTTCTTT. It encodes CASSLQSATEAFF.

The CDR3 spells CASSVLQGATNTGELFF. CDR3 sequence (DNA): TGTGCCAGCAGCGTATTACAGGGTGCTACCAACACCGGGGAGCTGTTTTTT. The J gene is TRBJ2-2, the V gene TRBV9; D might be TRBD1 (6 bases). V was cut by 1 base and J by 2 bases, with 15 bases left in between. The germline CDR1 and CDR2 sequences are SGDLS and YYNGEE. This CDR3 comprises 17 residues.

The chain joins TRBV3-1 to TRBJ1-5, with D possibly TRBD1 on 5 matching bases. The CDR3 is 16 residues long. With 0 bases removed from V and 6 bases from J, the gap between germline ends came to 15 bases. Germline-derived CDR1 and CDR2 are LGHDT and YNNKEL (reference sequence). CDR3 in amino acids: CASSQDSTGVGQPQHF. DNA of the CDR3: TGTGCCAGCAGCCAAGATTCCACAGGCGTTGGTCAGCCCCAGCATTTT.

In this sample, this clonotype turned up a few times. The chain joins TRBV12-3 or TRBV12-4 to TRBJ1-6; possibly TRBD1 for D (6 bases). V shed 7 bases and J shed 10 bases, with 17 bases lying between them. The CDR3 sequence is 14 residues long. Here the CDR3 reads CASTLAGAESPLHF. The CDR3 DNA reads as TGTGCCAGCACCTTGGCAGGGGCTGAATCACCCCTCCACTTT.

This clonotype was counted ten times or more. This CDR3 is CSARGLTGGISQYF. Written as DNA, the CDR3 is TGCAGTGCTAGAGGTCTTACGGGGGGCATTTCGCAGTATTTT. The rearrangement joins TRBV20-1 to TRBJ2-3; tentative D call: TRBD2 (7 bases). The CDR3 consists of 14 residues. V shed 1 base and J shed 10 bases, with 18 bases lying between them. CDR1 and CDR2 from the germline V gene are DFQATT and SNEGSKA (reference sequence).

Details on this clonotype: This may come from a read error, since a much larger clone is one base off. This chain links TRBV25-1 with TRBJ2-2; D is perhaps TRBD2 (5 bases). CDR1 is MGHDK and CDR2 is SYGVNS in the germline V gene. The length of the CDR3 is 13 residues. In DNA, the CDR3 is TGTGCCAGCAGTGACGTGAACACCGGGGAGCGGTTTTTT. It translates to CASSDVNTGERFF.

This clonotype showed up many times. The rearrangement joins TRBV4-2 to TRBJ1-1; 9 nucleotides line up with TRBD1. The CDR3 length is 15 residues. The germline CDR1 and CDR2 sequences are LGHNA and YNFKEQ. J was trimmed by 2 bases and V by 2 bases; bases with no gene match: 3. CDR3 in amino acids: CASSQTGGANTEAFF. In DNA, the CDR3 is TGTGCCAGCAGCCAAACAGGGGGCGCAAACACTGAAGCTTTCTTT.